The 5 T cell receptor beta chains below come from one sample, sequenced in a study of T cell repertoires in cytomegalovirus infection. MiXCR, run by TCRdb on the reads, gives a single entry per CDR3 protein. Of more than 400,000 distinct CDR3 sequences listed, 26% are singletons. The sequenced material came from PBMCs. These receptors all stem from a human donor in good health (CMV status not recorded). Some clones in this sample may be carry-over from other donors' samples.

V gene TRBV27 combines with J gene TRBJ1-6, with D possibly being TRBD1 (6 bases). Trimming took 5 bases from V and 2 from J, leaving 13 bases between them. This CDR3 comprises 16 residues. Germline loops: CDR1 MNHEY, CDR2 SMNVEV (reference sequence). The CDR3 loop reads CASSRTGRTYNSPLHF. In nucleotides, the CDR3 is TGTGCCAGCAGTCGCACAGGGAGAACCTATAATTCACCCCTCCACTTT.

The rearrangement links TRBV7-9 to TRBJ2-1; TRBD2 aligns across 11 bases. V gave up 5 bases and J gave up 2 bases; unmatched junction bases: 5. CDR1 is SEHNR, CDR2 FQNEAQ, per germline (reference sequence). This CDR3 is built from 16 residues. CDR3 DNA: TGTGCCAGCAGCAGTAGCGGGAGGGTCGCCTACAATGAGCAGTTCTTC. This codes for CASSSSGRVAYNEQFF.

The chain joins TRBV6-2 or TRBV6-3 to TRBJ2-1; TRBD2 agrees at 7 bases. The CDR3 runs to 18 residues. Germline V gives CDR1 MNHEY, CDR2 SVGEGT. V dropped 3 bases and J dropped 0; count of bases not matched to a gene: 11. CDR3 protein: CASSYWASGKSSYNEQFF. As DNA, the CDR3 is TGTGCCAGCAGTTATTGGGCTAGCGGAAAGAGCTCCTACAATGAGCAGTTCTTC.

V usage is TRBV4-1 and J usage is TRBJ1-1; 9 nucleotides match TRBD1. After removal of 4 bases from V and 4 bases from J, the junction contained 4 bases not matched to a gene. Per the germline V gene, CDR1 is MGHRA and CDR2 is YSYEKL. The CDR3 is made up of 14 amino acids. The CDR3 coding sequence is TGCGCCAGCAGCCTGACAGGGGGGACCACTGAAGCTTTCTTT. Residues: CASSLTGGTTEAFF.

The CDR3 spells CSVKGLLYNEQFF. For the CDR3, the DNA is TGCAGCGTAAAGGGACTACTTTACAATGAGCAGTTCTTC. The chain carries TRBV29-1 and TRBJ2-1; 7 bases fit TRBD2. The CDR3 is 13 amino acids. V shed 6 bases, J shed 4 bases, and the junction held 6 bases outside the gene matches. Looked up from germline, CDR1 is SQVTM and CDR2 is ANQGSEA.